This T cell receptor beta chain originates from a study of blood T cell repertoires in COVID-19. In the original analysis: Reference gene primer amplification in the assay estimated nucleated cell counts. Clones were sequenced by immunoSEQ multiplex PCR, and TCRdb holds only the in-frame ones, with some missing. For V, J and clone size, that table is used; D and trimming come from the DNA. The data contain about 74,000 clones, about four fifths of them singletons. Germline-derived CDR1 and CDR2 are SGHRS and YFSETQ. J lost 4 bases, V lost 4 bases, and 9 bases had no gene match. This CDR3 is built from 15 residues.

The sequencing sample was made of peripheral blood. The TCR sequence derives from a man aged 65 to 79 with acute or convalescent COVID-19. V and J are TRBV5-1 and TRBJ1-1; TRBD1 aligns across 8 bases. The CDR3, as DNA: TGCGCCAGCAGCCGCGACAGGGGTGGTGGCACTGAAGCTTTCTTT. This encodes CASSRDRGGGTEAFF. The full variable domain, in which reference TRBV5-1 and TRBJ1-1 provide the parts outside the CDR3, is KAGVTQTPRYLIKTRGQQVTLSCSPISGHRSVSWYQQTPGQGLQFLFEYFSETQRNKGNFPGRFSGRQFSNSRSEMNVSTLELGDSALYLCASSRDRGGGTEAFFGQGTRLTVV.